This entry is about one T cell receptor (beta chain). Measured with immunoSEQ multiplex PCR; TCRdb has only the in-frame clones, and not every one. The data hold about 380,000 clones, with roughly nine tenths observed a single time. Grouping used clinical history reported by participants in a survey and questionnaire. The sample comes from a study of blood T cell repertoires in COVID-19. Germline V gene lookup returns CDR1 SGHRS and CDR2 YFSETQ. Trimming took 4 bases from V and 3 from J, leaving 8 bases between them. The CDR3 is made up of 14 amino acids. The source of this sequence is a woman aged 25 to 39 who had recovered from COVID-19. The sequenced sample consisted of PBMCs or T cells enriched from blood (not recorded which). The chain uses TRBV5-1 and TRBJ1-6; D possibly corresponds to TRBD1 (5 bases). The CDR3 nucleotides are TGCGCCAGCAGCCGTGACAGCTATAATTCACCCCTCCACTTT. This gives the protein CASSRDSYNSPLHF.